This TCR beta chain was profiled in a study of T cell repertoires in cytomegalovirus infection (dated by TCRdb to between 2017 and 2020). Study-level background: Donor HLA type was relevant to the analysis, because carriage of CMV infection together with the matching HLA type was indicated by public TCR beta signatures.

Overall results and qualifications from the work: The ex vivo response was dominated by HLA-C-restricted CMV-specific TCR beta clonotypes, which also provided the single most frequent clonotype in two of eight donors. Carriers of CMV infection plus the relevant HLA type were discriminated by the cumulative frequency of public TCR beta family members in the study cohort and in an independent 352-donor cohort.

The CDR3 covers 14 residues, taking in both the cysteine and the phenylalanine. Here the CDR3 DNA is all that survives: 42 bases in frame from base 1. CDR1 and CDR2 are drawn from the germline V gene (reference sequence): MNHEY, SMNVEV. V gives up 5 bases and J gives up 4 bases, and the segment between their germline ends measures 14 bases. Concerning this clonotype: Its cognate antigen has yet to be identified. Base qualities are missing; no much larger clone stands one base away.

TCRdb lists the instrument as Illumina HiSeq 1500. The public reads were quality trimmed at Q25 with fastp and then assembled into clones with MiXCR by TCRdb, keeping productive beta chains. Rows merge per CDR3 protein into single entries with the most common DNA and genes. In this sample the table shows fewer than 400,000 distinct CDR3 sequences, 15% to 20% of which occur a single time. Jointly, the top ten make up 8.5% to 10% of the sample. Recombination linked TRBV27 to TRBJ1-2, with an unclear D gene assignment. This TCR was recovered from a human donor in good health (CMV status not recorded). Some clones in this sample may be carry-over from other donors' samples. The sample consisted of PBMCs. CDR3 sequence: CASSPFSSSYGYTF. DNA sequence: TGTGCCAGCAGTCCGTTTAGTTCATCCTATGGCTACACCTTC.